These 18 T cell receptor beta chains were sequenced from one sample in a study of breast tumors, draining lymph nodes, adjacent tissues. From the multiplex PCR reads, TCRdb called clonotypes with MiXCR, one entry per CDR3 protein. The table shows about 66,000 distinct CDR3 sequences, with roughly 44% occurring only once. The sequenced sample consisted of breast tumor tissue. The receptors were sampled from a female donor with breast cancer. Some clones in this sample may be carry-over from other donors' samples.

To note about this clonotype: A read error may produce the germline difference seen at one junction end. The genes are TRBV14 and TRBJ2-1; 8 nucleotides line up with TRBD2. Germline-derived CDR1 and CDR2 are SGHDN and FVKESK. The CDR3 has 15 amino acids. The CDR3 spells CASSRRAGGYNEPFF. In DNA, the CDR3 is TGTGCCAGCAGCCGGCGGGCGGGGGGCTACAATGAGCCGTTCTTC.

This clonotype has at least ten counts. The gene calls are TRBV7-9 and TRBJ2-1; 9 nucleotides match TRBD2. The trim removed 4 bases at V and 2 bases at J, leaving 15 bases unmatched. This CDR3 region has 19 residues. The germline V gene encodes CDR1 SEHNR and CDR2 FQNEAQ (reference sequence). CDR3 DNA: TGTGCCAGCAGCTGGACCCAAGGGGGTGGCGGGGGGGCCTACAATGAGCAGTTCTTC. Protein sequence: CASSWTQGGGGGAYNEQFF.

The DNA for the CDR3 is TGTGCCAGCACTCTAACGGGAACAGGCTATGGCTACACCTTC. It yields the protein CASTLTGTGYGYTF. The chain recombines TRBV7-9 with TRBJ1-2, with D possibly TRBD1 on 5 matching bases. The CDR3 sequence is 14 residues long. V was shortened by 7 bases and J by 4 bases, with 16 bases between the two germline ends. Germline loops: CDR1 SEHNR, CDR2 FQNEAQ (reference sequence).

This clonotype was seen a handful of times. Just one base apart from a much larger clone, this may be a read error. This chain joins TRBV5-1 and TRBJ1-1; 7 bases are a match to TRBD1. There are 13 residues in the CDR3. In germline, CDR1 is SGHRS, CDR2 YFSETQ. CDR3 residues: CASSGEGGTDAFF. In nucleotides, the CDR3 is TGCGCCAGCAGCGGGGAAGGGGGCACTGACGCTTTCTTT. Supplemented by reference TRBV5-1 and TRBJ1-1, the full variable domain reads KAGVTQTPRYLIKTRGQQVTLSCSPISGHRSVSWYQQTPGQGLQFLFEYFSETQRNKGNFPGRFSGRQFSNSRSEMNVSTLELGDSALYLCASSGEGGTDAFFGQGTRLTVV.

This rearrangement joins TRBV7-9 to TRBJ2-7, with D possibly being TRBD1 (6 bases). Per the germline V gene, CDR1 is SEHNR and CDR2 is FQNEAQ (reference sequence). This CDR3 contains 14 residues. Trimming cost V 1 base and J 7 bases, with 14 bases left between them. As DNA, the CDR3 is TGTGCCAGCAGCTTAGAGGGCAGGGGCTATGAGCAGTACTTC. It yields the protein CASSLEGRGYEQYF.

This clonotype showed up many times. The chain joins TRBV10-1 to TRBJ1-6; D might be TRBD1 (5 bases). This CDR3 has 14 residues. Trimming left V 4 bases short and J 6 bases short, with 10 bases between. Germline V lookup: CDR1 WNHNN, CDR2 SYGVQD (reference sequence). For the CDR3, the DNA is TGCGCCAGCAGTGGAGACAGTTTTAATTCACCCCTCCACTTT. Its protein is CASSGDSFNSPLHF.

The rearrangement links TRBV6-1 to TRBJ2-6; D is perhaps TRBD1 (6 bases). Trimming removed 5 bases from V and 2 bases from J, with 10 bases in between. CDR3 length: 15 residues. The germline V gene encodes CDR1 MNHNS and CDR2 SASEGT. CDR3 sequence: CASSRAGAGANVLTF. The CDR3 nucleotides read TGTGCCAGCAGTAGGGCAGGGGCTGGGGCCAACGTCCTGACTTTC.

Of note for this clonotype: Compared with germline, one end of the junction differs, possibly owing to a read error. The CDR3 protein is CATSDLRGGLANTGELFF. For the CDR3, the DNA is TGTGCCACCAGTGATTTGCGCGGGGGGCTTGCCAACACCGGGGAGTTGTTTTTT. The chain has TRBV24-1 and TRBJ2-2; TRBD2 matches 8 bases. The CDR3 sequence is 18 residues long. Per germline, CDR1 KGHDR and CDR2 SFDVKD.

This clonotype has ten or more counts. The chain joins TRBV20-1 to TRBJ2-3; the D is unclear. The germline gives CDR1 DFQATT, CDR2 SNEGSKA (reference sequence). The CDR3 is made up of 14 amino acids. V gave up 0 bases and J gave up 4 bases, with 11 bases separating them. The CDR3 DNA is TGCAGTGCTAGAGATAGTGGTTTAGCAGATACGCAGTATTTT. It codes for CSARDSGLADTQYF.

Here the CDR3 reads CAIRTSGAKKEYF. CDR3 nucleotides: TGTGCCATCCGGACTAGCGGGGCCAAAAAGGAGTACTTC. The chain combines TRBV10-3 with TRBJ2-7; 12 nucleotides agree with TRBD2. The CDR3 covers 13 residues. Germline CDR1 is ENHRY and CDR2 is SYGVKD. V trimming: 8 bases; J trimming: 11 bases; junction bases outside the gene matches: 10.

This chain uses TRBV7-2 with TRBJ2-5; D perhaps matches TRBD2 (6 bases). CDR3 length: 15 residues. V lost 1 base and J 5 bases, leaving 14 bases between the germline ends. Germline CDR1 reads SGHTA; CDR2 reads FQGNSA. The CDR3 here is CASSLVGGILETQYF. CDR3 DNA: TGTGCCAGCAGCTTAGTTGGCGGGATTCTGGAGACCCAGTACTTC.

This clonotype was seen at least ten times. V is TRBV2 and J is TRBJ2-5; no definite D call. CDR3 length equals 13 residues. With 1 base removed from V and 2 bases from J, the gap between germline ends came to 5 bases. Germline V lookup: CDR1 SNHLY, CDR2 FYNNEI. The CDR3 region has the DNA TGTGCCAGCAGTGAAGGGCTGCAAGAGACCCAGTACTTC. It yields the protein CASSEGLQETQYF.

Turning to this clonotype: No conserved phenylalanine or tryptophan ends this CDR3, so it is likely a read error. The DNA is left out, because the CDR3 cannot be placed on it with certainty; the CDR3 is given as TCRdb lists it. The chain links TRBV6-2 or TRBV6-3 to TRBJ1-4; the D call TRBD1 from the table was never checked on the DNA. Germline CDR1 is MNHEY and CDR2 is SVGEGT. The CDR3 sequence runs 9 residues, both termini included. The CDR3 here is CASSYIAGV.

This clonotype was recorded at least ten times. This rearrangement joins TRBV3-1 to TRBJ2-7; TRBD1 aligns across 10 bases. The CDR3 extends over 17 amino acids. Germline V gives CDR1 LGHDT, CDR2 YNNKEL (reference sequence). V was clipped by 0 bases and J by 6 bases; unmatched bases: 11. The CDR3 region is CASSQDLPGTGASEQYF. The CDR3 DNA reads TGTGCCAGCAGCCAAGACCTTCCTGGGACAGGGGCTTCCGAGCAGTACTTC.

This clonotype was counted ten times or more. With a much larger clone just one base away, this may be a read error. This chain links TRBV20-1 with TRBJ2-7, with D perhaps being TRBD1 or TRBD2 (5 bases each). The germline V gene encodes CDR1 DFQATT and CDR2 SNEGSKA (reference sequence). This CDR3 has 14 residues. The DNA of the CDR3 is TGCAGTGCTAGAGTCTCCGGGACCTCCTCCGAGCAGTACTTC. This gives the protein CSARVSGTSSEQYF.

The rearrangement joins TRBV20-1 to TRBJ2-1; the match to TRBD2 covers 15 bases. V shed 5 bases and J 10 bases; nucleotides not matched to a gene: 3. Germline V CDR1 and CDR2: DFQATT, SNEGSKA (reference sequence). The CDR3 is 13 amino acids. The CDR3 bases are TGCAGTGCTGGGACTAGCGGGAGGTTGGAGCAGTTCTTC. Encoded protein: CSAGTSGRLEQFF.

This clonotype has just a few counts. The chain is built from TRBV10-3 and TRBJ1-2; 9 nucleotides align to TRBD1. CDR3 size: 15 residues. The junction had 4 bases not matched to a gene; V was cut back by 0 bases and J by 5 bases. Germline CDR1 is ENHRY and CDR2 is SYGVKD. The CDR3 nucleotides are TGTGCCATCAGTGAGTCAGACAGGGGGAATTATGGCTACACCTTC. Translating it yields CAISESDRGNYGYTF.

This rearrangement joins TRBV7-8 to TRBJ1-5, with a weak D call TRBD1 (6 bases). The germline V gene encodes CDR1 SGHVS and CDR2 FQNEAQ. With 6 bases removed from V and 7 bases from J, the gap between germline ends came to 13 bases. The CDR3 extends over 13 amino acids. CDR3 residues: CASSRGGGQPQHF. CDR3 sequence (DNA): TGTGCCAGCAGTAGGGGAGGGGGGCAGCCCCAGCATTTT.